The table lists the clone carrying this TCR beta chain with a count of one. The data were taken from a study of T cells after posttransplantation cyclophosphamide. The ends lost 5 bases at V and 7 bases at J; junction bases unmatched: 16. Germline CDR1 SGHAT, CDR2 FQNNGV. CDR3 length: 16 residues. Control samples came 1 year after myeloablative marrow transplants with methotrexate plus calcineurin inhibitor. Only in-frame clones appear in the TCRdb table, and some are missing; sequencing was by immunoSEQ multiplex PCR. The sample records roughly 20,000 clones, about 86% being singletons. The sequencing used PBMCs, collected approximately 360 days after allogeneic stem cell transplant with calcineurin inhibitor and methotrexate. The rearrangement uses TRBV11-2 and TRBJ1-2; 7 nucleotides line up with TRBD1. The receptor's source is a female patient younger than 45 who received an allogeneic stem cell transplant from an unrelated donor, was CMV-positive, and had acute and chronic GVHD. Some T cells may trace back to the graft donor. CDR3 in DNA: TGTGCCAGCAGCCCAGGCCCTTGGACAGGACGTCTTGGCTACACCTTC. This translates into CASSPGPWTGRLGYTF.